This T cell receptor beta chain was sequenced for a study of technical replicates of blood from a handful of donors. The CDR3 is made up of 14 amino acids. The V gene end was trimmed by 3 bases and the J gene end by 5 bases; junction bases not matched to a gene: 6. Germline V gene sequence: CDR1 SGHRS, CDR2 YFSETQ. Clones were read by immunoSEQ multiplex PCR, and TCRdb kept only the in-frame ones, dropping some. Of tens of thousands of clones in the sample, roughly 92% are singletons; the top ten hold less than 5%. Sequenced material: PBMCs. The source is a human donor in good health. Some clones in this sample may be carry-over from other donors' samples. This sequence joins TRBV5-1 and TRBJ2-5; TRBD2 agrees at 8 bases. The CDR3 protein is CASSSSGRFETQYF. DNA for the CDR3: TGCGCCAGCAGCTCCAGCGGGAGATTTGAGACCCAGTACTTC.